These 22 T cell receptor beta chains were all obtained from the same sample, sequenced in a study of identical twins (dated by TCRdb to between 2015 and 2016). Library construction relied on 5' RACE. Instrument used: Illumina HiSeq 2000. TCRdb cleaned the public reads at Q25 with fastp, built clones with MiXCR and kept in-frame beta chains. CDR3 protein sequences are deduplicated, and each keeps its most common genes and DNA. The sample profile shows about 340,000 distinct CDR3 sequences; approximately 13% of them were found once. The biggest ten clones account for approximately 7.6% of the sample. In addition, the sample was reused for a study of yellow fever vaccine responses in identical twins.

What was sequenced was CD8+ T cells sorted from blood. The receptors come from a woman in her late teens or twenties in good health.

This clonotype was seen only a few times. V and J are TRBV2 and TRBJ2-7; D might be TRBD2 (5 bases). V was clipped by 4 bases and J by 3 bases, with 13 bases between them. The CDR3 is 14 residues long. Germline V CDR1 and CDR2: SNHLY, FYNNEI. This CDR3 is CASSVGGQLYEQYF. The CDR3 DNA reads TGTGCCAGCAGTGTGGGCGGGCAACTCTACGAGCAGTACTTC.

This chain's CDR3 is CASSLPGGAETQYF. The DNA for the CDR3 is TGTGCCAGCAGCTTGCCAGGGGGCGCAGAGACCCAGTACTTC. V gene TRBV5-5 combines with J gene TRBJ2-5, with TRBD1 matching 8 bases. The J segment lost 4 bases and the V segment lost 1 base, leaving 3 bases of the junction unmatched. Germline CDR1 reads SGHKS; CDR2 reads YYEKEE (reference sequence). This CDR3 has 14 amino acids.

The chain has TRBV12-3 or TRBV12-4 and TRBJ2-1; 12 nucleotides line up with TRBD2. With V trimmed by 3 bases and J by 6 bases, 3 bases remained unmatched. The CDR3 has 15 amino acids. The CDR3 protein is CASSFPSGGVNEQFF. The CDR3, as DNA: TGTGCCAGCAGTTTCCCTAGCGGGGGGGTCAATGAGCAGTTCTTC.

V usage is TRBV7-6 and J usage is TRBJ2-5; 9 bases fit TRBD2. V shed 1 base and J 13 bases; nucleotides not matched to a gene: 13. Germline V gives CDR1 SGHVS, CDR2 FNYEAQ. The CDR3 spans 15 residues. The DNA of the CDR3 is TGTGCCAGCAGCTTAGGGGGTAGCGGGGGCCCTGTGCGGTACTTC. It is translated as CASSLGGSGGPVRYF.

This CDR3 reads CASSPRTSGSNHNEQFF. The CDR3 nucleotides are TGTGCCAGCAGCCCCCGGACTAGCGGATCTAATCACAATGAGCAGTTCTTC. This chain uses TRBV6-1 with TRBJ2-1; TRBD2 matches 10 bases. There are 17 residues in the CDR3. V was clipped by 6 bases and J by 5 bases; unmatched bases: 13. Looked up from germline, CDR1 is MNHNS and CDR2 is SASEGT.

This clonotype was observed a few times. CDR3 DNA sequence: TGCAGCGTTGAACTGGCTGGGTTCGGCAATCAGCCCCAGCATTTT. Amino acid sequence: CSVELAGFGNQPQHF. V and J are TRBV29-1 and TRBJ1-5; the D is unclear. Germline CDR1 and CDR2: SQVTM and ANQGSEA. The CDR3 contains 15 residues. Trimming cost V 2 bases and J 2 bases, with 13 bases left between them.

This clonotype came up a few times. The gene calls are TRBV13 and TRBJ2-2; the D call may be TRBD1 or TRBD2 (5 bases each). Between the trimmed V and J ends, which lost 5 bases and 5 bases, there was a span of 12 bases. CDR3 length equals 14 residues. Germline assignment: CDR1 PRHDT and CDR2 FYEKMQ (reference sequence). The CDR3 nucleotides read TGTGCCAGCAGCCCAGAATGGGGGACCGGGGAGCTGTTTTTT. It translates to CASSPEWGTGELFF.

Only a few counts were recorded for this clonotype. V and J are TRBV28 and TRBJ2-1, with D maybe TRBD1 (6 bases). The germline V gene has CDR1 MDHEN and CDR2 SYDVKM. V was cut by 6 bases and J by 0 bases, with 21 bases left in between. The CDR3 totals 18 residues. CDR3 in DNA: TGTGCCAGCAGCCCATATCCCCGGACAGATAGCTCCTACAATGAGCAGTTCTTC. Protein: CASSPYPRTDSSYNEQFF.

The rearrangement joins TRBV10-3 to TRBJ2-3; D ambiguous. V lost 3 bases and J 5 bases, leaving 3 bases between the germline ends. The CDR3 is 11 amino acids. Germline V gene sequence: CDR1 ENHRY, CDR2 SYGVKD. The CDR3 spells CAISDRDTQYF. The CDR3 nucleotides are TGTGCCATCAGTGACAGAGATACGCAGTATTTT.

This rearrangement joins TRBV2 to TRBJ2-7, with D perhaps matching TRBD1 or TRBD2 (5 bases each). CDR3 length equals 14 residues. Between the trimmed V and J ends, which lost 7 bases and 0 bases, there was a span of 13 bases. Germline lookup yields CDR1 SNHLY and CDR2 FYNNEI. The CDR3 region has the DNA TGTGCCAGCACCGGGACGGGTTACTCCTACGAGCAGTACGTC. This sequence encodes CASTGTGYSYEQYV.

The sample holds many counts of this clonotype. At one boundary the junction diverges from the germline segment, which might be a read error. This chain connects TRBV2 to TRBJ2-7, with 11 bases aligning to TRBD1. The CDR3 length is 15 residues. Germline CDR1 SNHLY, CDR2 FYNNEI. CDR3 region: CASREGQGAYYEQYF. The CDR3, as DNA: TGTGCCAGCAGGGAAGGACAGGGGGCTTACTACGAGCAGTACTTC. Complete variable domain (other parts from reference TRBV2 and TRBJ2-7): EPEVTQTPSHQVTQMGQEVILRCVPISNHLYFYWYRQILGQKVEFLVSFYNNEISEKSEIFDDQFSVERPDGSNFTLKIRSTKLEDSAMYFCASREGQGAYYEQYFGPGTRLTVT.

This clonotype showed up just a few times. The chain has TRBV7-9 and TRBJ2-2; no firm D call. The CDR3 sequence is 13 residues long. The V end lost 9 bases, the J end lost 5 bases, and 13 bases lay between the germline ends. In germline, CDR1 is SEHNR, CDR2 FQNEAQ (reference sequence). The CDR3 coding sequence is TGTGCCAGTCCCCGAAACAAGACCGGGGAGCTGTTTTTT. It translates to CASPRNKTGELFF. Drawing the rest from reference TRBV7-9 and TRBJ2-2, the complete variable domain is DTGVSQNPRHKITKRGQNVTFRCDPISEHNRLYWYRQTLGQGPEFLTYFQNEAQLEKSRLLSDRFSAERPKGSFSTLEIQRTEQGDSAMYLCASPRNKTGELFFGEGSRLTVL.

In DNA form, the CDR3 reads TGTGCCAGCACCAGAGAGACAGTCAGGAGGGAGACCCAGTACTTC. Translation: CASTRETVRRETQYF. The chain carries TRBV7-2 and TRBJ2-5, with D possibly being TRBD1 or TRBD2 (5 bases each). The V end lost 7 bases, the J end lost 5 bases, and 20 bases lay between the germline ends. CDR1 and CDR2 from the germline V gene are SGHTA and FQGNSA. This CDR3 has 15 amino acids. Filled out from reference TRBV7-2 and TRBJ2-5, the complete variable domain reads GAGVSQSPSNKVTEKGKDVELRCDPISGHTALYWYRQSLGQGLEFLIYFQGNSAPDKSGLPSDRFSAERTGGSVSTLTIQRTQQEDSAVYLCASTRETVRRETQYFGPGTRLLVL.

The rearrangement joins TRBV30 to TRBJ2-3, with 7 positions matching TRBD2. CDR3 length equals 17 residues. J lost 0 bases, V lost 8 bases, and 17 bases had no gene match. Germline V gene sequence: CDR1 GTSNPN, CDR2 SVGIG (reference sequence). CDR3 in amino acids: CAVSPAGASGSTDTQYF. The CDR3 nucleotides are TGTGCCGTATCCCCCGCCGGGGCTAGCGGAAGCACAGATACGCAGTATTTT.

The chain is built from TRBV12-3 or TRBV12-4 and TRBJ2-7, with a weak D call TRBD1 (5 bases). The CDR3 covers 15 residues. V was trimmed by 6 bases and J by 4 bases, leaving 19 bases between them. The CDR3 DNA follows: TGTGCCAGCAGCCGGTCAGGGTCAAGGGTATACGAGCAGTACTTC. Residues: CASSRSGSRVYEQYF.

The chain combines TRBV2 with TRBJ2-1; D unclear. Germline CDR1 reads SNHLY; CDR2 reads FYNNEI. The CDR3 spans 13 residues. V lost 7 bases, J lost 9 bases, and 16 bases lay in between. CDR3 region: CASTESTWGEQFF. CDR3 coding DNA: TGTGCCAGCACTGAGTCCACCTGGGGTGAGCAGTTCTTC.

The chain couples TRBV11-1 to TRBJ1-2; D remains unclear. CDR3 length equals 14 residues. V lost 5 bases and J lost 4, with 14 bases in between. Germline CDR1 reads SGHAT; CDR2 reads FQDESV (reference sequence). This CDR3 is CASSQAPRGYGYTF. The DNA for the CDR3 is TGTGCCAGCAGCCAGGCCCCCCGCGGCTATGGCTACACCTTC.

This clonotype was detected a few times. In nucleotides, the CDR3 is TGTGCCACAGCCACCATAGATACGCAGTATTTT. This sequence encodes CATATIDTQYF. The chain joins TRBV12-3 or TRBV12-4 to TRBJ2-3; unclear D gene. V lost 10 bases, J lost 5 bases, and 10 bases lay in between. This CDR3 has 11 residues.

This chain joins TRBV6-5 and TRBJ2-5; 8 nucleotides agree with TRBD2. The germline V gene has CDR1 MNHEY and CDR2 SVGAGI. CDR3 size: 14 residues. With 1 base clipped from V and 4 bases from J, the junction kept 2 bases outside the gene matches. Here the CDR3 DNA reads TGTGCCAGCAGTTACTTCGGGGGGGGAGAGACCCAGTACTTC. Translated, it gives CASSYFGGGETQYF.

This clonotype has a handful of counts. The chain is built from TRBV7-6 and TRBJ2-3; D is tentatively TRBD1 or TRBD2 (5 bases each). The CDR3 is made up of 13 amino acids. V was clipped by 5 bases and J by 4 bases, with 10 bases between them. Germline-derived CDR1 and CDR2 are SGHVS and FNYEAQ. The CDR3 loop reads CASSRQRADTQYF. In nucleotides, the CDR3 is TGTGCCAGCAGCCGACAGAGGGCAGATACGCAGTATTTT.

V usage is TRBV20-1 and J usage is TRBJ2-2, with TRBD1 matching 9 bases. This CDR3 comprises 15 residues. Per the germline V gene, CDR1 is DFQATT and CDR2 is SNEGSKA (reference sequence). With 0 bases clipped from V and 4 bases from J, the junction kept 3 bases outside the gene matches. The CDR3 here is CSAREWTGATGELFF. Here the CDR3 DNA reads TGCAGTGCTAGAGAATGGACAGGGGCCACCGGGGAGCTGTTTTTT.

The chain combines TRBV27 with TRBJ2-7, with 11 bases identical to TRBD2. The V gene's germline CDR1 is MNHEY and CDR2 SMNVEV (reference sequence). J was trimmed by 5 bases and V by 5 bases; bases with no gene match: 11. This CDR3 contains 16 residues. The CDR3: CASSPYHGLAGNEQYF. DNA of the CDR3: TGTGCCAGCAGTCCCTATCATGGACTAGCGGGCAACGAGCAGTACTTC.